A single sample is the source of the 30 T cell receptor beta chains below, sequenced in a study of shared clonotypes between healthy human individuals. TCRdb's copy holds only in-frame clones and misses some; the assay was immunoSEQ multiplex PCR. The top ten hold around 0.13% of the sample, which has around 2.3 million clones, about 94% seen once. Sequencing was carried out using naive CD4+ T cells sorted from blood. The subset is: CD45RA+ positively selected. The receptors shown here come from a man aged 18 to 30 in good health.

The rearrangement links TRBV19 to TRBJ1-2, with D perhaps TRBD1 (6 bases). Per the germline V gene, CDR1 is LNHDA and CDR2 is SQIVND (reference sequence). The CDR3 is 15 amino acids. The V end lost 7 bases, the J end lost 2 bases, and 17 bases lay between the germline ends. CDR3 sequence: CASTRGQLGNYGYTF. The DNA of the CDR3 is TGTGCCAGTACCCGCGGACAGTTGGGGAACTATGGCTACACCTTC. Combining the CDR3 with reference TRBV19 and TRBJ1-2 gives the whole variable domain DGGITQSPKYLFRKEGQNVTLSCEQNLNHDAMYWYRQDPGQGLRLIYYSQIVNDFQKGDIAEGYSVSREKKESFPLTVTSAQKNPTAFYLCASTRGQLGNYGYTFGSGTRLTVV.

V usage is TRBV5-1 and J usage is TRBJ2-2; the match to TRBD2 covers 15 bases. Per the germline V gene, CDR1 is SGHRS and CDR2 is YFSETQ. The CDR3 covers 20 residues. With V trimmed by 3 bases and J by 1 base, 10 bases remained unmatched. CDR3 DNA: TGCGCCAGCAGCTCGAGGACTAGCGGGAGGGGTTCGGTGAACACCGGGGAGCTGTTTTTT. It yields the protein CASSSRTSGRGSVNTGELFF.

The genes are TRBV7-9 and TRBJ1-1; 8 bases are shared with TRBD1. The length of the CDR3 is 14 residues. The germline CDR1 and CDR2 sequences are SEHNR and FQNEAQ (reference sequence). After removal of 5 bases from V and 4 bases from J, the junction contained 6 bases not matched to a gene. The chain's CDR3 is CASSRDRWATEAFF. Written as DNA, the CDR3 is TGTGCCAGCAGCCGGGACAGGTGGGCCACTGAAGCTTTCTTT.

As regards this clone: This same CDR3 is encoded by further DNA sequences in the sample. The chain combines TRBV5-1 with TRBJ2-5; D is ambiguous. Looked up from germline, CDR1 is SGHRS and CDR2 is YFSETQ. With 1 base removed from V and 3 bases from J, the gap between germline ends came to 7 bases. The CDR3 totals 13 residues. This CDR3 reads CASSLTGKETQYF. The CDR3 DNA is TGCGCCAGCAGCTTGACCGGAAAAGAGACCCAGTACTTC.

The chain has TRBV6-5 and TRBJ2-5, with 9 bases fitting TRBD1. TRBJ2-7 explains the end of the DNA better; the J call may be wrong. This CDR3 contains 15 residues. Per the germline V gene, CDR1 is MNHEY and CDR2 is SVGAGI. The CDR3 is CASSYSGTGTYEQYF. As DNA, the CDR3 is TGTGCCAGCAGTTACTCCGGGACAGGGACTTACGAGCAGTACTTC.

V is TRBV5-1 and J is TRBJ1-3; D not resolved. This CDR3 comprises 15 residues. Germline V gene lookup returns CDR1 SGHRS and CDR2 YFSETQ. Trimming removed 0 bases from V and 3 bases from J, with 10 bases in between. The CDR3 bases are TGCGCCAGCAGCTTGGCGGCTGGAGATGGAAACACCATATATTTT. This gives the protein CASSLAAGDGNTIYF.

This clone has just one count. The V and J genes are TRBV2 and TRBJ2-3, with D tentatively TRBD1 (6 bases). Germline CDR1 and CDR2: SNHLY and FYNNEI. CDR3 size: 14 residues. V lost 2 bases to trimming and J lost 8 bases, with 14 bases between them. In DNA form, the CDR3 reads TGTGCCAGCAGTGAAAGGGGGTATGGGGCTACGCAGTATTTT. Encoded protein: CASSERGYGATQYF. The full variable domain, completed using reference TRBV2 and TRBJ2-3, is EPEVTQTPSHQVTQMGQEVILRCVPISNHLYFYWYRQILGQKVEFLVSFYNNEISEKSEIFDDQFSVERPDGSNFTLKIRSTKLEDSAMYFCASSERGYGATQYFGPGTRLTVL.

In this sample, this clone turned up once. The chain has TRBV10-1 and TRBJ2-1, with 7 bases lining up with TRBD2. J gave up 2 bases and V 3 bases, and 4 bases lay outside the gene matches. Germline-derived CDR1 and CDR2 are WNHNN and SYGVQD (reference sequence). The CDR3 extends over 15 amino acids. The DNA of the CDR3 is TGCGCCAGCAGTGAAACTGGACTAGCCTACAATGAGCAGTTCTTC. This translates into CASSETGLAYNEQFF.

The J gene is TRBJ2-7, the V gene TRBV19, with TRBD1 identical over 9 bases. CDR1 and CDR2 (germline): LNHDA, SQIVND (reference sequence). The CDR3 is made up of 15 amino acids. J lost 5 bases, V lost 4 bases, and 9 bases had no gene match. The CDR3 sequence: CASSTQTGGFDEQYF. DNA of the CDR3: TGTGCCAGTAGTACCCAGACAGGGGGGTTCGACGAGCAGTACTTC.

The chain recombines TRBV4-1 with TRBJ2-2, with a tentative D call TRBD2 (6 bases). V lost 1 base, J lost 0 bases, and 9 bases lay in between. Germline CDR1 reads MGHRA; CDR2 reads YSYEKL. The CDR3 runs to 16 residues. In nucleotides, the CDR3 is TGCGCCAGCAGCCAAGTACTAGCATCGAACACCGGGGAGCTGTTTTTT. It translates to CASSQVLASNTGELFF.

The chain combines TRBV2 with TRBJ2-5, with D unclear. Germline assignment: CDR1 SNHLY and CDR2 FYNNEI. This CDR3 spans 13 amino acids. V was trimmed by 2 bases and J by 4 bases, leaving 8 bases between them. CDR3 in DNA: TGTGCCAGCAGTGAACAGGTGATAGAGACCCAGTACTTC. It translates to CASSEQVIETQYF.

The rearrangement links TRBV9 to TRBJ2-2; TRBD2 agrees at 9 bases. Germline V CDR1 and CDR2: SGDLS, YYNGEE. The junction had 5 bases not matched to a gene; V was cut back by 0 bases and J by 5 bases. CDR3 length: 16 amino acids. The CDR3 bases are TGTGCCAGCAGCGTAGCGGCGGGAGGGGTTACCGGGGAGCTGTTTTTT. Translating it yields CASSVAAGGVTGELFF.

The V and J genes are TRBV30 and TRBJ2-1, with 9 bases lining up with TRBD2. Trimming at V came to 2 bases and at J to 2 bases, leaving 13 bases not matched to a gene. The CDR3 is 18 residues long. Germline V CDR1 and CDR2: GTSNPN, SVGIG (reference sequence). CDR3 in amino acids: CAWSFDLSTSGAYNEQFF. The CDR3 DNA follows: TGTGCCTGGAGTTTCGACCTCTCGACTAGCGGAGCCTACAATGAGCAGTTCTTC. Full variable domain (remainder filled in from reference TRBV30 and TRBJ2-1): SQTIHQWPATLVQPVGSPLSLECTVEGTSNPNLYWYRQAAGRGLQLLFYSVGIGQISSEVPQNLSASRPQDRQFILSSKKLLLSDSGFYLCAWSFDLSTSGAYNEQFFGPGTRLTVL.

In its sample, this clone was seen once. This rearrangement joins TRBV11-3 to TRBJ2-3; 15 nucleotides match TRBD2. The CDR3 loop spans 16 amino acids. Germline V gene data show CDR1 as SGHNT and CDR2 as YENEEA. The V gene end was trimmed by 5 bases and the J gene end by 3 bases; junction bases not matched to a gene: 3. This chain's CDR3 is CASSPGLAGGTDTQYF. DNA of the CDR3: TGTGCCAGCAGCCCTGGACTAGCGGGGGGGACAGATACGCAGTATTTT.

This chain links TRBV30 with TRBJ2-1, with TRBD1 matching over 8 bases. The CDR3 sequence is 13 residues long. Germline trimming cut 7 bases from V and 5 bases from J; bases unmatched to any gene: 7. The germline gives CDR1 GTSNPN, CDR2 SVGIG (reference sequence). CDR3 amino acids: CASSTGVNNEQFF. The CDR3 region has the DNA TGTGCCTCCTCGACAGGGGTGAACAATGAGCAGTTCTTC. The full variable domain, completed using reference TRBV30 and TRBJ2-1, is SQTIHQWPATLVQPVGSPLSLECTVEGTSNPNLYWYRQAAGRGLQLLFYSVGIGQISSEVPQNLSASRPQDRQFILSSKKLLLSDSGFYLCASSTGVNNEQFFGPGTRLTVL.

V gene TRBV5-4 combines with J gene TRBJ2-5, with D unclear. Germline V gene sequence: CDR1 SGHNT, CDR2 YYREEE (reference sequence). The CDR3 runs to 16 residues. V was cut by 6 bases and J by 5 bases, with 23 bases left in between. This CDR3 reads CASTLGEPEVGETQYF. Written as DNA, the CDR3 is TGTGCCAGCACCCTTGGGGAACCCGAGGTAGGGGAGACCCAGTACTTC.

This chain joins TRBV11-2 and TRBJ1-1; D is possibly TRBD1 (5 bases). The germline V and J ends were trimmed by 1 base and 11 bases, with 14 bases remaining between them. This CDR3 has 13 residues. In germline, CDR1 is SGHAT, CDR2 FQNNGV. CDR3 DNA: TGTGCCAGCAGCTTAGCGCAGGGAGTTATGGCTTTCTTT. Its protein is CASSLAQGVMAFF. Complete variable domain (other parts from reference TRBV11-2 and TRBJ1-1): EAGVAQSPRYKIIEKRQSVAFWCNPISGHATLYWYQQILGQGPKLLIQFQNNGVVDDSQLPKDRFSAERLKGVDSTLKIQPAKLEDSAVYLCASSLAQGVMAFFGQGTRLTVV.

This sequence joins TRBV6-5 and TRBJ1-1, with TRBD1 matching over 8 bases. The CDR3 is made up of 14 amino acids. The germline gives CDR1 MNHEY, CDR2 SVGAGI. With 6 bases clipped from V and 11 bases from J, the junction kept 14 bases outside the gene matches. In DNA form, the CDR3 reads TGTGCCAGCAGCCGACAGGGGATTTGGGATGGGGCTTTCTTT. Protein product: CASSRQGIWDGAFF.

This chain links TRBV19 with TRBJ2-7; D assignment may be TRBD1 or TRBD2 (5 bases each). The length of the CDR3 is 13 residues. The V gene lost 3 bases and the J gene lost 6 bases, with 12 bases spanning the gap. The germline V gene encodes CDR1 LNHDA and CDR2 SQIVND (reference sequence). The CDR3 protein is CASSMDTGGEQYF. The CDR3 nucleotides read TGTGCCAGTAGTATGGACACTGGGGGCGAGCAGTACTTC.

The chain combines TRBV28 with TRBJ1-5; 8 bases match TRBD1. The length of the CDR3 is 16 residues. J was trimmed by 0 bases and V by 6 bases; bases with no gene match: 7. Germline loops: CDR1 MDHEN, CDR2 SYDVKM. The CDR3 bases are TGTGCCAGCAGGACCGCCAGGGGGCTTAGCAATCAGCCCCAGCATTTT. This encodes CASRTARGLSNQPQHF.

This rearrangement joins TRBV5-4 to TRBJ1-4; 9 nucleotides line up with TRBD1. The CDR3 has 15 residues. Germline V gene data show CDR1 as SGHNT and CDR2 as YYREEE (reference sequence). The ends lost 3 bases at V and 10 bases at J; junction bases unmatched: 10. This CDR3 reads CASSSAGTGLGKLFF. The DNA of the CDR3 is TGTGCCAGCAGCTCGGCCGGGACAGGGTTGGGAAAACTGTTTTTT.

The rearrangement joins TRBV5-1 to TRBJ2-7, with TRBD2 identical over 8 bases. Germline CDR1 and CDR2: SGHRS and YFSETQ. CDR3 length equals 14 residues. Trimming took 2 bases from V and 4 from J; bases not matched to a gene: 5. The CDR3 loop reads CASSLSTSGYEQYF. CDR3 nucleotide sequence: TGCGCCAGCAGCTTATCCACTAGCGGATACGAGCAGTACTTC.

The J gene is TRBJ2-7, the V gene TRBV2; 15 bases agree with TRBD2. V shed 5 bases and J 6 bases; nucleotides not matched to a gene: 8. This CDR3 contains 16 residues. CDR1 and CDR2 from the germline V gene are SNHLY and FYNNEI. The DNA for the CDR3 is TGTGCCAGCAGTATATGGACTAGCGGGAGGGCTGGCGAGCAGTACTTC. This encodes CASSIWTSGRAGEQYF.

The table lists this clone with a few counts. The chain carries TRBV2 and TRBJ1-2; unclear D gene. Per the germline V gene, CDR1 is SNHLY and CDR2 is FYNNEI. V was pared by 5 bases and J by 4 bases, with 8 bases between. This CDR3 region has 12 residues. For the CDR3, the DNA is TGTGCCAGCAGTCAAGACACCTATGGCTACACCTTC. Amino acids: CASSQDTYGYTF.

CDR3 sequence: CASSPRASGELADTQYF. CDR3 nucleotide sequence: TGTGCCAGCAGCCCCCGAGCTAGCGGGGAGTTGGCAGATACGCAGTATTTT. The chain combines TRBV9 with TRBJ2-3, with 9 bases lining up with TRBD2. V shed 4 bases and J 4 bases; nucleotides not matched to a gene: 13. The germline V gene encodes CDR1 SGDLS and CDR2 YYNGEE. The CDR3 contains 17 residues. The full variable domain, completed using reference TRBV9 and TRBJ2-3, is DSGVTQTPKHLITATGQRVTLRCSPRSGDLSVYWYQQSLDQGLQFLIQYYNGEERAKGNILERFSAQQFPDLHSELNLSSLELGDSALYFCASSPRASGELADTQYFGPGTRLTVL.

J is TRBJ2-5 and V is TRBV25-1, with 8 positions matching TRBD2. The CDR3 runs 13 residues. J lost 4 bases, V lost 4 bases, and 2 bases had no gene match. Germline assignment: CDR1 MGHDK and CDR2 SYGVNS. CDR3 DNA: TGTGCCAGCAGTGTGAGCGGGAGAGAGACCCAGTACTTC. Translation gives CASSVSGRETQYF. Drawing the rest from reference TRBV25-1 and TRBJ2-5, the complete variable domain is EADIYQTPRYLVIGTGKKITLECSQTMGHDKMYWYQQDPGMELHLIHYSYGVNSTEKGDLSSESTVSRIRTEHFPLTLESARPSHTSQYLCASSVSGRETQYFGPGTRLLVL.

The V call is TRBV9, the J call TRBJ2-5; no clear D gene. Trimming cost V 5 bases and J 3 bases, with 17 bases left between them. The CDR3 contains 15 residues. Germline-derived CDR1 and CDR2 are SGDLS and YYNGEE. Written as DNA, the CDR3 is TGTGCCAGCAGTCCTCGTCCGCCCGTAGAAGAGACCCAGTACTTC. Its protein is CASSPRPPVEETQYF.

This clone has only a few counts. The rearrangement links TRBV28 to TRBJ2-7, with D possibly matching TRBD1 (6 bases). Trimming left V 2 bases short and J 2 bases short, with 10 bases between. This CDR3 contains 14 residues. CDR1 MDHEN and CDR2 SYDVKM come from the germline V gene. CDR3 sequence: CASSLQGLTYEQYF. The CDR3 DNA is TGTGCCAGCAGTTTACAGGGGTTGACCTACGAGCAGTACTTC.

This rearrangement joins TRBV28 to TRBJ1-2, with TRBD1 as a possible D gene (5 bases). With 6 bases removed from V and 7 bases from J, the gap between germline ends came to 12 bases. The CDR3 is 12 amino acids. Germline CDR1 and CDR2: MDHEN and SYDVKM. For the CDR3, the DNA is TGTGCCAGCAGCTCCGACAGTCCTGGCTACACCTTC. Residues: CASSSDSPGYTF.

The V gene is TRBV14, the J gene TRBJ2-5; a possible D gene is TRBD2 (5 bases). Trimming pared 4 bases from V and 5 bases from J, leaving 11 bases between. The germline V gene encodes CDR1 SGHDN and CDR2 FVKESK. The CDR3 has 13 amino acids. The CDR3, as DNA: TGTGCCAGCAGCCGAAGTCCGGGGGAGACCCAGTACTTC. As protein: CASSRSPGETQYF.